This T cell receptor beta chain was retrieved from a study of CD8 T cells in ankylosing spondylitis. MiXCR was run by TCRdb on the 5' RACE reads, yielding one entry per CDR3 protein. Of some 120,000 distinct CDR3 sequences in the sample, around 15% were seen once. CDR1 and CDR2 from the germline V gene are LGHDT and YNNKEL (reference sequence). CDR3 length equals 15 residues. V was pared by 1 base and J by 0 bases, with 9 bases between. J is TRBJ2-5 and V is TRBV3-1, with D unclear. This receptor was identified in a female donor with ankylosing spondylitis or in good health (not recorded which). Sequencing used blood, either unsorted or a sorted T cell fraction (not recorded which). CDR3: CASSQGINYQETQYF. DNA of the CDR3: TGTGCCAGCAGCCAAGGAATTAACTACCAAGAGACCCAGTACTTC.